This TCR beta chain was sequenced for a study of T cells in Graves' hyperthyroidism and ophthalmopathy. This CDR3 contains 15 residues. CDR1 PRHDT and CDR2 FYEKMQ come from the germline V gene (reference sequence). The V gene end was trimmed by 5 bases and the J gene end by 4 bases; junction bases not matched to a gene: 11. This clonotype was picked up many times. There were TCR beta CDR3 regions amplified from RNA transcripts. HTBI primers were used for first-round RT-PCR of the TCR CDR3. From the multiplex PCR reads, TCRdb called clonotypes with MiXCR, one entry per CDR3 protein. The profile shows about 740,000 distinct CDR3 sequences, 12% to 15% of them singletons.

The chain recombines TRBV13 with TRBJ2-7; 7 bases are shared with TRBD1. The TCR was taken from a woman between 18 and 29 years old with Graves' hyperthyroidism. The sample taken for sequencing was blood. CDR3 bases: TGTGCCAGCAGCCTCCGCCGGACAGGCATATACGAGCAGTACTTC. This codes for CASSLRRTGIYEQYF.